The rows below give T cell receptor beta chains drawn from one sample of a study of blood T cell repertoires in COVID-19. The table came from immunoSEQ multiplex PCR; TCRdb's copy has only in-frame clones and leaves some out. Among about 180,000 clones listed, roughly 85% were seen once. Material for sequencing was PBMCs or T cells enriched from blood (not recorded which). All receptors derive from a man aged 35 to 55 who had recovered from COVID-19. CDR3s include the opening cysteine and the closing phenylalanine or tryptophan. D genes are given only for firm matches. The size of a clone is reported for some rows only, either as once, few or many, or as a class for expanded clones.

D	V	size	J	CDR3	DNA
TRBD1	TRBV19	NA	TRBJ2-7	CASSLSGGSYEQYF	TGTGCCAGTAGTCTGTCAGGGGGTAGCTACGAGCAGTACTTC
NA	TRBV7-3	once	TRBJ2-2	CASSPTGSGELFF	TGTGCCAGCAGCCCTACAGGGTCCGGGGAGCTGTTTTTT
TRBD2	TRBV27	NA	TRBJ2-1	CASRRGGRASNEQFF	TGTGCCAGCCGAAGGGGAGGGAGGGCCTCCAATGAGCAGTTCTTC
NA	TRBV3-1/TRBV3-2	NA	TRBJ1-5	CASSRVGVDSNQPQHF	TGTGCCAGCAGCCGGGTCGGGGTCGATAGCAATCAGCCCCAGCATTTT
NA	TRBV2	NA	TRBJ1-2	CASTLAFYGYTF	TGTGCCAGCACCTTGGCCTTCTATGGCTACACCTTC
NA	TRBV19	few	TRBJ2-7	CASSRDTVSNEQYF	TGTGCCAGTAGTAGGGACACCGTCTCCAACGAGCAGTACTTC
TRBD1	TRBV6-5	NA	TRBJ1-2	CASSSPTLDRGNGYTF	TGTGCCAGCAGTTCCCCTACCTTGGACAGGGGCAACGGCTACACCTTC
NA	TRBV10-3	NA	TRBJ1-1	CAISVSGANTEAFF	TGTGCCATCAGTGTGTCAGGGGCGAACACTGAAGCTTTCTTT
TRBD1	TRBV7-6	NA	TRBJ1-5	CASSPPQGDYSNQPQHF	TGTGCCAGCAGCCCGCCACAGGGGGATTATAGCAATCAGCCCCAGCATTTT
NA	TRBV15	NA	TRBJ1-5	CATSTTPGGNQPQHF	TGTGCCACCAGTACTACTCCCGGGGGCAATCAGCCCCAGCATTTT
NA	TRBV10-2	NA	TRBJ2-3	CATRGGLAETQYF	TGCGCCACCAGGGGCGGCCTAGCGGAAACGCAGTATTTT
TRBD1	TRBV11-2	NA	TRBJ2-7	CASSSRDRDPYEQYF	TGTGCCAGCAGCTCCCGGGACAGGGATCCCTACGAGCAGTACTTC
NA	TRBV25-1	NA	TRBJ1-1	CASSDTGGLNTEAFF	TGTGCCAGCAGTGATACTGGGGGCCTTAACACTGAAGCTTTCTTT
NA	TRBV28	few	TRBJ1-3	CASRLDRNTIYF	TGTGCCAGCAGGTTAGACAGAAACACCATATATTTT
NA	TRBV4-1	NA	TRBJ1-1	CASSQDQGTEAFF	TGCGCCAGCAGCCAAGATCAGGGGACTGAAGCTTTCTTT
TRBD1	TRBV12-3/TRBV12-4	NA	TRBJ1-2	CASGQGIGYTF	TGTGCCAGCGGACAGGGGATTGGCTACACCTTC
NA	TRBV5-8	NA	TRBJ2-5	CASSLVGQIETQYF	TGTGCCAGCAGCTTGGTTGGACAGATAGAGACCCAGTACTTC
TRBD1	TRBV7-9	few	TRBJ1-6	CASSFGQGASAPLHF	TGTGCCAGCAGCTTCGGACAGGGGGCGTCTGCACCCCTCCACTTT
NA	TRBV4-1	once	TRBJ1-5	CASSHSGGNQPQHF	TGCGCCAGCAGCCATTCGGGTGGCAATCAGCCCCAGCATTTT
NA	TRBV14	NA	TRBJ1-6	CASSQGAANSPLHF	TGTGCCAGCAGCCAAGGTGCGGCTAATTCACCCCTCCACTTT
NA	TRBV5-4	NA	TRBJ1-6	CASSWEGGSSPLHF	TGTGCCAGCAGCTGGGAAGGAGGAAGTTCACCCCTCCACTTT
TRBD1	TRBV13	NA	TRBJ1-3	CASSSGTGAPNSGNTIYF	TGTGCCAGCAGCTCCGGGACAGGGGCACCAAACTCTGGAAACACCATATATTTT
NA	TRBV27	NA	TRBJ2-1	CASATVSYNEQFF	TGTGCCAGTGCGACAGTCTCCTACAATGAGCAGTTCTTC
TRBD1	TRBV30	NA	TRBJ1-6	CAWSSSRTGGGNSPLHF	TGTGCCTGGAGTTCGTCTAGGACAGGGGGCGGGAATTCACCCCTCCACTTT
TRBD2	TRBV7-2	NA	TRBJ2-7	CASSRTSGDEQYF	TGTGCCAGCAGCAGGACTAGCGGGGACGAGCAGTACTTC
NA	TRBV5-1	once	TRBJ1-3	CASSLDGSPGNTIYF	TGCGCCAGCAGCTTGGACGGGTCCCCTGGAAACACCATATATTTT
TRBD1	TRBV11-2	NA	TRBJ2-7	CASSSGDSSYEQYF	TGTGCCAGCAGTTCAGGGGACAGCTCCTACGAGCAGTACTTC
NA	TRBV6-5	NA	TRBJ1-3	CASSSYRDSGNTIYF	TGTGCCAGCAGTTCATACAGGGACTCTGGAAACACCATATATTTT
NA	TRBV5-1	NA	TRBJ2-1	CASGFSGHHYNEQFF	TGCGCCAGCGGGTTTTCGGGACACCACTACAATGAGCAGTTCTTC
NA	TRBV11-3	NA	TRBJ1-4	CASSSAEGEKLFF	TGTGCCAGCAGCTCGGCGGAGGGTGAAAAACTGTTTTTT
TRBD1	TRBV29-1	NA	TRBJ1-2	CSVLDRRYYYGYTF	TGCAGCGTTCTGGACAGGAGATACTACTATGGCTACACCTTC
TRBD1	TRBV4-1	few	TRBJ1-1	CASSLLGTGTKGTEAFF	TGCGCCAGCAGCCTTTTGGGGACAGGGACCAAGGGAACTGAAGCTTTCTTT
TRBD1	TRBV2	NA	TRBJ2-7	CASSGDRNYEQYF	TGTGCCAGCAGTGGGGACAGGAACTACGAGCAGTACTTC
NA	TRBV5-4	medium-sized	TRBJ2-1	CASSSRDTSSYNEQFF	TGTGCCAGCAGCTCCCGGGACACCAGCTCCTACAATGAGCAGTTCTTC
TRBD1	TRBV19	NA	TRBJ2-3	CASSIVGQGRDTQYF	TGTGCCAGTAGTATAGTCGGACAGGGTCGGGATACGCAGTATTTT
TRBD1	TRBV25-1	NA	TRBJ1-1	CASLDRVNTEAFF	TGTGCCAGCCTAGACAGGGTGAACACTGAAGCTTTCTTT
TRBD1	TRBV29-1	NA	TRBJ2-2	CSVAGTGFSGELFF	TGCAGCGTCGCCGGGACAGGCTTCTCCGGGGAGCTGTTTTTT
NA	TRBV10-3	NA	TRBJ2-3	CAISVVRTDTQYF	TGTGCCATCAGTGTAGTAAGAACAGATACGCAGTATTTT
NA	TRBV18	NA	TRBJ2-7	CASSPTGTSYEQYF	TGTGCCAGCTCACCGACCGGGACATCCTACGAGCAGTACTTC
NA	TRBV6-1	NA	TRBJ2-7	CASSEAGRPYEQYF	TGTGCCAGCAGTGAAGCTGGGAGGCCCTACGAGCAGTACTTC
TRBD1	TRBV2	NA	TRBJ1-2	CASSRDSNYGYTF	TGTGCCAGCAGTAGGGACAGTAACTATGGCTACACCTTC
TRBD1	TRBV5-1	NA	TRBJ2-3	CASAGTGLTDTQYF	TGCGCCAGCGCCGGGACAGGGTTGACAGATACGCAGTATTTT
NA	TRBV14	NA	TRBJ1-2	CASSRSDISYANGYTF	TGTGCCAGCAGCAGGTCCGACATTTCTTACGCGAATGGCTACACCTTC
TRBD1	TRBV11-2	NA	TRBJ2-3	CASSPGGDTQYF	TGTGCCAGCAGCCCAGGGGGAGATACGCAGTATTTT
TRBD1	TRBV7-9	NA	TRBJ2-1	CASSVLGQANYNEQFF	TGTGCCAGCAGCGTCCTAGGACAGGCAAACTACAATGAGCAGTTCTTC